What follows is one T cell receptor (beta chain) and its context. The PCR made use of 60 Vbeta and 13 Jbeta primers. Generated by immunoSEQ multiplex PCR, the TCRdb table keeps only in-frame clones and is missing some. The table has about 130,000 clones, roughly 70% seen once. These data come from a study of cytomegalovirus exposure and HLA in healthy donors. V gave up 4 bases and J gave up 4 bases, with 15 bases separating them. The CDR3 contains 15 residues. Germline CDR1 SGHTS, CDR2 YDEGEE. The sequence was obtained from a young man in good health and CMV-seronegative. Sequenced material: PBMCs. The J gene is TRBJ1-5, the V gene TRBV5-8, with D possibly matching TRBD1 (6 bases). CDR3 residues: CASSHGQGMNQPQHF. The CDR3 DNA sequence: TGTGCCAGCAGCCACGGCCAGGGGATGAATCAGCCCCAGCATTTT. Full variable domain (remainder filled in from reference TRBV5-8 and TRBJ1-5): EAGVTQSPTHLIKTRGQQATLRCSPISGHTSVYWYQQALGLGLQFLLWYDEGEERNRGNFPPRFSGRQFPNYSSELNVNALELEDSALYLCASSHGQGMNQPQHFGDGTRLSIL.